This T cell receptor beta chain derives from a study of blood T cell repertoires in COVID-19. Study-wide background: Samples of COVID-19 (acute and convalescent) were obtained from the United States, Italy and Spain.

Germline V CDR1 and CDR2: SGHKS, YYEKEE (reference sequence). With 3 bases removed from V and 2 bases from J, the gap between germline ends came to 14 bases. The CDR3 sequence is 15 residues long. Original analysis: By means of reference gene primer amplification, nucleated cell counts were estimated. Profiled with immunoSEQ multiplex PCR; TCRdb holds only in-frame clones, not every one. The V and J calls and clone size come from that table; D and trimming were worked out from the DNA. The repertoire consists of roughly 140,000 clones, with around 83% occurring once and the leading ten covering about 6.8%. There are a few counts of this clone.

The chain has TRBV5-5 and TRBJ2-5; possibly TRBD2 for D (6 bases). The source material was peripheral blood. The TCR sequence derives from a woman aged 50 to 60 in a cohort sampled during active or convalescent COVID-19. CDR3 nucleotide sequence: TGTGCCAGCAGCTCCCCTTGGGGAGGTCAAGAGACCCAGTACTTC. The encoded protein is CASSSPWGGQETQYF.